A selection of T cell receptor beta chains follows, all from one sample in a study of vaccination and CD4 T cells after COVID-19. For these receptors, no antigen is known. TCRdb ran MiXCR on the PCR reads and lists one entry per CDR3 protein. The table shows 13,000 or so distinct CDR3 sequences, with roughly half occurring only once. What was sequenced was CD4+ T cells from blood, cultured in vitro. The receptors derive from a human donor who had recovered from COVID-19. Both conserved end residues are part of each CDR3. The D gene is left open where the match is weak. A clone size is listed for some rows: how often the clone was seen (once, few, many), or a class if it is expanded.

>few|TRBD2|TRBV20-1|TRBJ2-1
TGCAGTGCTAGAGGGGGACTAGTCGGCGAGCAGTTCTTC
CSARGGLVGEQFF
>once|NA|TRBV2|TRBJ2-7
TGTGCCACCAACCGGCCCCTGGAAGACGAGCAGTACTTC
CATNRPLEDEQYF
>few|TRBD2|TRBV6-2/TRBV6-3|TRBJ2-3
TGTGCCAGCAGTTACGTAGCGGGAGGGCGGACGCAGTATTTT
CASSYVAGGRTQYF
>once|TRBD2|TRBV27|TRBJ2-7
TGTGCCAGCAGTACCCTAGCGGGAGCCTACCACGAGCAGTACTTC
CASSTLAGAYHEQYF
>few|NA|TRBV20-1|TRBJ2-1
TGCAGTGCTAGAGTTTCCATCAGGGGTGTCCGGTATGAGCAGTTCTTC
CSARVSIRGVRYEQFF
>NA|TRBD2|TRBV19|TRBJ2-1
TGTGCCAGTAGTGTCGGGACTAGCGGGTTTAATGAGCAGTTCTTC
CASSVGTSGFNEQFF
>NA|NA|TRBV20-1|TRBJ1-2
TGCAGTGCTCAAGGGGCTCCTCCTAACTATGGCTACACCTTC
CSAQGAPPNYGYTF
>NA|NA|TRBV12-3/TRBV12-4|TRBJ1-6
TGTGCCAGCTCGCTATACCTTGGTTCACCCCTCCACTTT
CASSLYLGSPLHF
>NA|NA|TRBV6-1|TRBJ1-2
TGTGCCAGCAGTCGGGGGGGCGAAGGCTACACCTTC
CASSRGGEGYTF
>few|TRBD2|TRBV10-3|TRBJ2-7
TGTGCCATCATGGGAGGGAGCTCCTACGAGCAGTACTTC
CAIMGGSSYEQYF
>NA|TRBD2|TRBV19|TRBJ2-5
TGTGCCAGTAGTCCAAACCCCGGGACTAGGTCAGAGACCCAGTACTTC
CASSPNPGTRSETQYF
>NA|NA|TRBV21-1|TRBJ2-7
TGTGCCAGCAGCAAAAGTCGGGGCGCCAACTACGAGCAGTACTTC
CASSKSRGANYEQYF
>NA|NA|TRBV15|TRBJ1-3
TGTGCCACCAGCAGAGGTGGAGATGGAAACACCATATATTTT
CATSRGGDGNTIYF
>NA|TRBD1|TRBV6-1|TRBJ1-2
TGTGCCAGCAGTACACGGGACAGGGACTATGGCTACACCTTC
CASSTRDRDYGYTF
>NA|TRBD2|TRBV5-1|TRBJ2-5
TGCGCCAGCAGCCGAACTAGCGGGAGCTACCAAGAGACCCAGTACTTC
CASSRTSGSYQETQYF
>NA|NA|TRBV20-1|TRBJ2-2
TGCAGTGCTCTTGATACTTCGAACACCGGGGAGCTGTTTTTT
CSALDTSNTGELFF
>few|TRBD2|TRBV2|TRBJ2-5
TGTGCCAGCAGGCGGGAGAGTCTAGAGACCCAGTACTTC
CASRRESLETQYF
>few|NA|TRBV6-4|TRBJ2-1
TGTGCCAGCAGAGACGGGACTTCCGACAATGAGCAGTTCTTC
CASRDGTSDNEQFF
>NA|NA|TRBV20-1|TRBJ1-1
TGCAGTGCTGGGGACACCTACACTGAAGCTTTCTTT
CSAGDTYTEAFF
>few|NA|TRBV7-2|TRBJ1-5
TGTGCCAGCAGCACCGTGACTGATCAGCCCCAGCATTTT
CASSTVTDQPQHF
>NA|TRBD2|TRBV20-1|TRBJ2-5
TGCAGTGCTACTGATAGCGGGAGGGCCAATACGGAGACCCAGTACTTC
CSATDSGRANTETQYF
>NA|NA|TRBV5-1|TRBJ2-5
TGCGCCAGCAGGAATGAGGAGACCCAGTACTTC
CASRNEETQYF
>NA|TRBD2|TRBV10-3|TRBJ2-1
TGTGCCATCAGTGAGCGAACTAGCGATGAGCAGTTCTTC
CAISERTSDEQFF
>few|NA|TRBV28|TRBJ2-7
TGTGCCAGCAGTTTAAACAACCGGGGAAACAGCTACGAGCAGTACTTC
CASSLNNRGNSYEQYF
>NA|NA|TRBV25-1|TRBJ2-4
TGTGCCAGCAGAGACCGGGACTTAGGAAACATTCAGTACTTC
CASRDRDLGNIQYF